This entry lists 5 T cell receptor beta chains sequenced from one sample in a study of cytomegalovirus exposure and HLA in healthy donors. The PCR made use of 60 Vbeta and 13 Jbeta primers. Method: immunoSEQ multiplex PCR; TCRdb's copy keeps in-frame clones and lacks some. The table records around 100,000 clones, about 79% of them present only once. The sample consisted of PBMCs. Receptors originate from a female donor in good health and CMV-seropositive.

The chain employs TRBV7-2 and TRBJ2-2; D is unresolved. The CDR3 is 13 residues long. Looked up from germline, CDR1 is SGHTA and CDR2 is FQGNSA. Between the trimmed V and J ends, which lost 5 bases and 6 bases, there was a span of 10 bases. CDR3 sequence reads: CASSLAPPGELFF. For the CDR3, the DNA is TGTGCCAGCAGCCTGGCCCCCCCCGGGGAGCTGTTTTTT.

V gene TRBV7-9 combines with J gene TRBJ1-2; maybe TRBD1 (5 bases). V dropped 0 bases and J dropped 11 bases, with 13 bases sitting between them. The CDR3 is 13 residues long. The germline V gene encodes CDR1 SEHNR and CDR2 FQNEAQ (reference sequence). The CDR3 is CASSLAEKGRYTF. The CDR3 DNA reads TGTGCCAGCAGCTTAGCGGAAAAGGGGAGGTACACCTTC.

The chain couples TRBV4-2 to TRBJ2-1; TRBD1 might be the D (5 bases). V was shortened by 4 bases and J by 4 bases, with 17 bases between the two germline ends. The CDR3 runs 16 residues. Germline-derived CDR1 and CDR2 are LGHNA and YNFKEQ. The DNA for the CDR3 is TGTGCCAGCAGCCCCTCTGTAGGGGCGAGATACAATGAGCAGTTCTTC. Encoded protein: CASSPSVGARYNEQFF.

V and J are TRBV9 and TRBJ1-4; D call uncertain. Germline V CDR1 and CDR2: SGDLS, YYNGEE. The germline V and J ends were trimmed by 4 bases and 4 bases, with 5 bases remaining between them. The CDR3 is 12 amino acids. The CDR3 spells CASSRGNEKLFF. DNA of the CDR3: TGTGCCAGCAGCCGGGGTAATGAAAAACTGTTTTTT.

The chain recombines TRBV5-4 with TRBJ2-1, with TRBD2 matching 7 bases. V dropped 4 bases and J dropped 0; count of bases not matched to a gene: 13. The V gene's germline CDR1 is SGHNT and CDR2 YYREEE (reference sequence). CDR3 length equals 18 residues. The DNA of the CDR3 is TGTGCCAGCAGCCGTCTGTCGGGGGGATTTAGCTCCTACAATGAGCAGTTCTTC. It yields the protein CASSRLSGGFSSYNEQFF.